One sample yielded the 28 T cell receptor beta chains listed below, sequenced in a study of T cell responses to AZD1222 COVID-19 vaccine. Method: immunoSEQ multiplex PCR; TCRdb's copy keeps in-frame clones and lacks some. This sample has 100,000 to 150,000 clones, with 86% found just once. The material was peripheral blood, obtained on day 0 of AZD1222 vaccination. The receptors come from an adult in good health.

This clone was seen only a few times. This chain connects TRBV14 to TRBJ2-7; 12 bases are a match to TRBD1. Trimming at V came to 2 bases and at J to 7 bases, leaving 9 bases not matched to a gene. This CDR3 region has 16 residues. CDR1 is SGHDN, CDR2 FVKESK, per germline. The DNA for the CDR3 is TGTGCCAGCAGCCAACTTTTCGGGACAGGGGGCTTTGAGCAGTACTTC. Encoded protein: CASSQLFGTGGFEQYF.

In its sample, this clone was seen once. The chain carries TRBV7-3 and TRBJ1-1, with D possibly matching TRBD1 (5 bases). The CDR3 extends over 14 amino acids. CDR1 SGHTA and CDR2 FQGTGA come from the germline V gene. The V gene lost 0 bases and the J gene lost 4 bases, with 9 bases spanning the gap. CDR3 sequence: CASSLTRGTTEAFF. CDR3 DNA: TGTGCCAGCAGCTTAACGCGGGGGACCACTGAAGCTTTCTTT.

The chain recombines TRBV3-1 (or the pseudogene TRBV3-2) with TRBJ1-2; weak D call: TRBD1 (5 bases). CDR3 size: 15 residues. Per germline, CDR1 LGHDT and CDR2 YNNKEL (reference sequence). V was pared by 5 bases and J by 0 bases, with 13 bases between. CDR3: CASSTSGSSNYGYTF. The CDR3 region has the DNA TGTGCCAGCAGCACGTCAGGGAGCTCTAACTATGGCTACACCTTC.

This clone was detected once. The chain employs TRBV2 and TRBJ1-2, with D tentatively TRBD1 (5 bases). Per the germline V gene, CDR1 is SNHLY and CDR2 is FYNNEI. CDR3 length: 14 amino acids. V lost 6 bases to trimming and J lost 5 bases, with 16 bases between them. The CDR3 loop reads CASSGDGSRYGYTF. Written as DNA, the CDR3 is TGTGCCAGCAGCGGGGACGGCTCGAGATATGGCTACACCTTC.

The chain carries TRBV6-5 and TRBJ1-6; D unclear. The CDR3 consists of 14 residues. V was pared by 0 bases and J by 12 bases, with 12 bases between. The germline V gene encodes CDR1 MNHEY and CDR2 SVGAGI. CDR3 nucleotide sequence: TGTGCCAGCAGTTACTCGAATGCCCGAAGACCCCTCCACTTT. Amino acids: CASSYSNARRPLHF.

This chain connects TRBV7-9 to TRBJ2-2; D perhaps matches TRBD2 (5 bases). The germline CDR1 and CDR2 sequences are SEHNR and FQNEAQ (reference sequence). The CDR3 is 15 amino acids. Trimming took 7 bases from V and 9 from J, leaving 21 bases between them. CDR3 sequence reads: CASNDEQDFHRELFF. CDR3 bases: TGTGCCAGCAACGACGAGCAGGACTTTCACCGGGAGCTGTTTTTT. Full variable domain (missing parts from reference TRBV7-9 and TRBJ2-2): DTGVSQNPRHKITKRGQNVTFRCDPISEHNRLYWYRQTLGQGPEFLTYFQNEAQLEKSRLLSDRFSAERPKGSFSTLEIQRTEQGDSAMYLCASNDEQDFHRELFFGEGSRLTVL.

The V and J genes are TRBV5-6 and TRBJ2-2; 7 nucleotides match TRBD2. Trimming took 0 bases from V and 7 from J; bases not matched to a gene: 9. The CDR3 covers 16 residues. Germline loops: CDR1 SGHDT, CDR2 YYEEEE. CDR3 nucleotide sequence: TGTGCCAGCAGCTTGGATGGCCAGCGGGGAGTCGGGGAGCTGTTTTTT. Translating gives CASSLDGQRGVGELFF.

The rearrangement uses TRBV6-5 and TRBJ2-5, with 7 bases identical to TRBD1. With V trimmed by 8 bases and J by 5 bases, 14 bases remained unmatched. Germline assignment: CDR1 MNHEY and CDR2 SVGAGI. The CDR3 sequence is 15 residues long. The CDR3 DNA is TGTGCCAGCGGCTACCATCCCAGGGGGTGGGAGACCCAGTACTTC. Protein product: CASGYHPRGWETQYF.

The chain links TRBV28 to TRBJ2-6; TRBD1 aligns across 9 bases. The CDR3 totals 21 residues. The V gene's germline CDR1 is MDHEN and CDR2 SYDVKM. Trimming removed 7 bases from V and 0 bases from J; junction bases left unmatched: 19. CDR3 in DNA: TGTGCCAGCAATACCCCGCTTATTCGGACAGGGGACTCCTCTGGGGCCAACGTCCTGACTTTC. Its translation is CASNTPLIRTGDSSGANVLTF. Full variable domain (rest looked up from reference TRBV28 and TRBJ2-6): DVKVTQSSRYLVKRTGEKVFLECVQDMDHENMFWYRQDPGLGLRLIYFSYDVKMKEKGDIPEGYSVSREKKERFSLILESASTNQTSMYLCASNTPLIRTGDSSGANVLTFGAGSRLTVL.

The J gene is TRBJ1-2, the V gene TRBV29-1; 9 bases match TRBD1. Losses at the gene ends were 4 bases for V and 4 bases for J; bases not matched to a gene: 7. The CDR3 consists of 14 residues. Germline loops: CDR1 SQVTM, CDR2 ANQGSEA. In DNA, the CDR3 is TGCAGCGTTGGATCACAGGGGGCCGCCTATGGCTACACCTTC. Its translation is CSVGSQGAAYGYTF.

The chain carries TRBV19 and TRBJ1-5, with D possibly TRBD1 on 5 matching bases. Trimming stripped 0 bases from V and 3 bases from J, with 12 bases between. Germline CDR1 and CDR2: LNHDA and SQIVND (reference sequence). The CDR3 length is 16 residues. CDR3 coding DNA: TGTGCCAGTAGTATAGAGCTAACAGGATTCAATCAGCCCCAGCATTTT. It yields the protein CASSIELTGFNQPQHF.

DNA of the CDR3: TGTGCCAGCACTCGTGTTGGACAGGGCTTAGGCTACACCTTC. This codes for CASTRVGQGLGYTF. The chain links TRBV28 to TRBJ1-2, with 8 bases lining up with TRBD1. CDR3 length: 14 residues. Germline CDR1 is MDHEN and CDR2 is SYDVKM. The V gene end was trimmed by 7 bases and the J gene end by 8 bases; junction bases not matched to a gene: 12.

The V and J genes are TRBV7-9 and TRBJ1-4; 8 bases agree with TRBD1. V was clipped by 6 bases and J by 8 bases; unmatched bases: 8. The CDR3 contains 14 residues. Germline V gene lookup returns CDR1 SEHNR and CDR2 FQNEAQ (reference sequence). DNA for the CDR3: TGTGCCAGCAGGACGGACAGGGAGGGCGAAAAACTGTTTTTT. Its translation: CASRTDREGEKLFF.

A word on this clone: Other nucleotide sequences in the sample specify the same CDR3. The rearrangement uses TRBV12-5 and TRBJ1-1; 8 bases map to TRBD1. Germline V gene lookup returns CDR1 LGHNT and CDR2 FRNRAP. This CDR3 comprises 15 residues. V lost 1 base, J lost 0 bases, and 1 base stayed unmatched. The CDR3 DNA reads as TGTGCTAGTGGTTTGGGGACAGGGCTGAACACTGAAGCTTTCTTT. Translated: CASGLGTGLNTEAFF.

CDR3 bases: TGTGCCAGCAGCGTGGGACCGGGACTAGAGGTCTCAGGTGGGGCCAACGTCCTGACTTTC. Translating it yields CASSVGPGLEVSGGANVLTF. V is TRBV9 and J is TRBJ2-6, with TRBD2 identical over 8 bases. Germline-derived CDR1 and CDR2 are SGDLS and YYNGEE. The junction had 16 bases not matched to a gene; V was cut back by 2 bases and J by 3 bases. This CDR3 contains 20 residues.

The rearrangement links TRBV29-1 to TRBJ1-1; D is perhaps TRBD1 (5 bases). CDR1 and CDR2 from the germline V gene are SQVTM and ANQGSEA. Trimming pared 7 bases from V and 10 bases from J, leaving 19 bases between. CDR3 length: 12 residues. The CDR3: CSAVPGDGAAFF. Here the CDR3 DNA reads TGCAGCGCCGTTCCAGGCGACGGGGCAGCTTTCTTT. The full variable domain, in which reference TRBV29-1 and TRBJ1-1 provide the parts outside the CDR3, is SAVISQKPSRDICQRGTSLTIQCQVDSQVTMMFWYRQQPGQSLTLIATANQGSEATYESGFVIDKFPISRPNLTFSTLTVSNMSPEDSSIYLCSAVPGDGAAFFGQGTRLTVV.

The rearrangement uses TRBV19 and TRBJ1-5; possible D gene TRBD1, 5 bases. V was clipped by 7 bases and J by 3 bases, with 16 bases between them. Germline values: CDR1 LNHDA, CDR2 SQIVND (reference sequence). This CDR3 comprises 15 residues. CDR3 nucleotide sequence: TGTGCCAGTAAGGAACAGGTTAGGGCCAATCAGCCCCAGCATTTT. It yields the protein CASKEQVRANQPQHF.

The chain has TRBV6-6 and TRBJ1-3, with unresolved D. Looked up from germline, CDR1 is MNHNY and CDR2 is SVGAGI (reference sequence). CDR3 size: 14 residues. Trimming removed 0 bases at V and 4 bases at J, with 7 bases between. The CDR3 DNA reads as TGTGCCAGCAGTTACTCGAAGTCGGGAAACACCATATATTTT. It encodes CASSYSKSGNTIYF.

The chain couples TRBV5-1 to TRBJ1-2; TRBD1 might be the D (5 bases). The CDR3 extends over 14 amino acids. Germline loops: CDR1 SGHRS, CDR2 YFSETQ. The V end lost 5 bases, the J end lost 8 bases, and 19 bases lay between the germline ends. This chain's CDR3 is CASSFGWGLEGYTF. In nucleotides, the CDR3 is TGCGCCAGCAGTTTTGGCTGGGGACTGGAGGGCTACACCTTC.

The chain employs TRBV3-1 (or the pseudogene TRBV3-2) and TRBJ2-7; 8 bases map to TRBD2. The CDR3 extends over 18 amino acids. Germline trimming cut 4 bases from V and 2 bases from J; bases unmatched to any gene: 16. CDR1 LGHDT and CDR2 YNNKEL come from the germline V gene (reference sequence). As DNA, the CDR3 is TGTGCCAGCAGCCGGGGGGCAAGCGGGGGCTCCCCTCCCTACGAGCAGTACTTC. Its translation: CASSRGASGGSPPYEQYF.

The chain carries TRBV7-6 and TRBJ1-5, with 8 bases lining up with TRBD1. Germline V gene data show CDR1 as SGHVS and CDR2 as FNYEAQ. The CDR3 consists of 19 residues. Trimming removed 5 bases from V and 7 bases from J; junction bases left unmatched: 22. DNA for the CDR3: TGTGCCAGCAGCCGCTCTCCGAGAACCAGGGGGCAAAACGAACAGCCCCAGCATTTT. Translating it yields CASSRSPRTRGQNEQPQHF.

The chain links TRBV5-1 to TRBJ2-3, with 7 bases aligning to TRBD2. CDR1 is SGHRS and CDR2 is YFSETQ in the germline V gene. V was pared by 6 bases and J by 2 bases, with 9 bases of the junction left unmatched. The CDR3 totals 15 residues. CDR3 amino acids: CASTLSRGFTDTQYF. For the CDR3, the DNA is TGCGCCAGCACCCTTTCGCGGGGGTTCACAGATACGCAGTATTTT.

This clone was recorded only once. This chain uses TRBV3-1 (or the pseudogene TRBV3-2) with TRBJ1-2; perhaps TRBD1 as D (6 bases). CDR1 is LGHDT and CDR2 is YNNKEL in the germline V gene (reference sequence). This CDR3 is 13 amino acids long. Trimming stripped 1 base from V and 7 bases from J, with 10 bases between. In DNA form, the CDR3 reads TGTGCCAGCAGCCAAGGGGGGGGCTCTGGCTACACCTTC. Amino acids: CASSQGGGSGYTF.

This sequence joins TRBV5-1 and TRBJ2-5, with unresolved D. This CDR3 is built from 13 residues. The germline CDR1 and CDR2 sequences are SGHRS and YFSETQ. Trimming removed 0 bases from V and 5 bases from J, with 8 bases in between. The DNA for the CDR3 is TGCGCCAGCAGCTTGGCCACCGAGGAGACCCAGTACTTC. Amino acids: CASSLATEETQYF.

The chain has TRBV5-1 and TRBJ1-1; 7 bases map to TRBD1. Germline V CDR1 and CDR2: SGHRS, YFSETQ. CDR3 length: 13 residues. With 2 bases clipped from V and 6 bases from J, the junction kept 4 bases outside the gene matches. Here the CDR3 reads CASSLQGFPEAFF. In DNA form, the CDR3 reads TGCGCCAGCAGCTTACAGGGGTTCCCTGAAGCTTTCTTT.

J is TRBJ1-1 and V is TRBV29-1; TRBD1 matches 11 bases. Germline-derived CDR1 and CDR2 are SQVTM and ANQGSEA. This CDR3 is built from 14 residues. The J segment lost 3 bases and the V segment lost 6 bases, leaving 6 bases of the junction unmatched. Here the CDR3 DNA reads TGCAGCGTCCCCGGGACAGGGGGGTACACTGAAGCTTTCTTT. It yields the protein CSVPGTGGYTEAFF.

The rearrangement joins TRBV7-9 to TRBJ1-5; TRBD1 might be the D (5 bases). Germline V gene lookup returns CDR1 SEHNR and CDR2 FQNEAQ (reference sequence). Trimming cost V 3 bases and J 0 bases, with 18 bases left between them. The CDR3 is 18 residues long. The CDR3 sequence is CASSFDAPWGNSNQPQHF. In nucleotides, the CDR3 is TGTGCCAGCAGCTTCGATGCCCCATGGGGGAATAGCAATCAGCCCCAGCATTTT.

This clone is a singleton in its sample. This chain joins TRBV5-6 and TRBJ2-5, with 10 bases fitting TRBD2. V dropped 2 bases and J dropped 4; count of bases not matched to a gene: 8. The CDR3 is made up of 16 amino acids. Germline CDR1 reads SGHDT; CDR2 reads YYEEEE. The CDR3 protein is CASSLGASGGGETQYF. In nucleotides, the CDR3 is TGTGCCAGCAGCTTAGGGGCTAGCGGGGGAGGAGAGACCCAGTACTTC.